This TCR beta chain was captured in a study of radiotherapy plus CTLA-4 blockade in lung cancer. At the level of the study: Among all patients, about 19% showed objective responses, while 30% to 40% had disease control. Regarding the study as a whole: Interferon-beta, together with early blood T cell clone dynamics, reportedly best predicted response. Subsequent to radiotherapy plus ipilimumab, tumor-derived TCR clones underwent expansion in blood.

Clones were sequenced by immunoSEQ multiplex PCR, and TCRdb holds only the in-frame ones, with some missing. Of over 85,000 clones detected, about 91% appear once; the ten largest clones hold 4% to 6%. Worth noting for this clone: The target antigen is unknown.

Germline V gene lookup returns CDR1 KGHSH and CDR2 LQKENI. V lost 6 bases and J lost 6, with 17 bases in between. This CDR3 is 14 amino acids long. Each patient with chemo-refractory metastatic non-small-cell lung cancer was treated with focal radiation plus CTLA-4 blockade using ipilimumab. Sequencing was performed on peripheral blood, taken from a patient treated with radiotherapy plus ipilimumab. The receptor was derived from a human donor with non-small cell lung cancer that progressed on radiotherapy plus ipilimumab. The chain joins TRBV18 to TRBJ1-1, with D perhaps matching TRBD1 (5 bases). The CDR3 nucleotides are TGTGCCAGCTCGCCTCAGGGCACAGGCTCTGAAGCTTTCTTT. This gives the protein CASSPQGTGSEAFF.